The clone carrying this T cell receptor beta chain was observed at least ten times. One end of the junction does not line up with germline, which may come from a read error. The record originates from a study of prognosis after radiotherapy for stage I lung cancer. Study at large: Distant metastases after radiotherapy occurred in a handful of patients at a median of roughly 7 months; under 19 showed no significant progression.

TCR beta CDR3 amplification from genomic DNA was performed by two-round multiplex PCR. Amplification during the initial PCR round employed primers specific to each TRBV and TRBJ gene. TCRdb itself ran the multiplex PCR reads through MiXCR, one entry per CDR3 protein. The sample lists fewer than 40,000 distinct CDR3 sequences; about 34% were seen once. This sample comprised PBMCs, obtained before or after stereotactic body radiation therapy (not recorded which). The receptor was derived from a donor of 50 years or more with non-small cell lung cancer.

The CDR3 spells CASSLKGESYGYTF. CDR3 sequence (DNA): TGTGCCAGCAGTTTAAAGGGTGAATCCTATGGCTACACCTTC. The chain uses TRBV7-3 and TRBJ1-2; D gene ambiguous. The germline CDR1 and CDR2 sequences are SGHTA and FQGTGA. There are 14 residues in the CDR3.